The TCR beta chain described here comes from a study of cytomegalovirus exposure and HLA in healthy donors. Study results and limitations: Exclusion as indistinguishable affected some V segments, including TRBV6-2 and TRBV6-3. For TCR beta chains, V- and J-gene trimming was later linked to a missense DCLRE1C variant.

PCR used 60 Vbeta primers and 13 Jbeta primers. Assay: immunoSEQ multiplex PCR; the TCRdb copy retains only in-frame clones and omits some. The sample shows about 170,000 clones, roughly 80% of them seen only once. Participants comprised healthy donors of bone marrow. Germline CDR1 is PRHDT and CDR2 is FYEKMQ (reference sequence). This CDR3 has 16 residues. The V and J ends lost 5 bases and 3 bases, in that order; junction bases with no gene match: 5. As concerns this clone: Its cognate antigen is unknown.

The rearrangement joins TRBV13 to TRBJ2-2; 11 nucleotides match TRBD1. Sequencing was carried out using PBMCs. The TCR was taken from a male donor in good health and CMV-seronegative. The CDR3 bases are TGTGCCAGCAGCCCCCTGGGACAGGGGGACACCGGGGAGCTGTTTTTT. Residues: CASSPLGQGDTGELFF.